Given below is one T cell receptor beta chain in context. As yet, its antigen is unknown. Patients aged 18 to 65 with hyperthyroidism were newly diagnosed, with duration under 2 months. On the basis of clinical symptoms, serum thyroxine and TRAb, thyroid ultrasound and orbital computed tomography, diagnoses were made. Trimming at V came to 10 bases and at J to 3 bases, leaving 4 bases not matched to a gene. The V gene's germline CDR1 is KGHDR and CDR2 SFDVKD. This CDR3 contains 12 residues. This sample stems from a study of T cells in Graves' hyperthyroidism and ophthalmopathy. Study-wide results and caveats: Stable hyperthyroidism was separated from ophthalmopathy by a model based on 13 V-J features.

Amplification of TCR beta CDR3 regions was performed using RNA transcripts as template. The TCR CDR3 first-round RT-PCR relied on the HTBI primer set. TCRdb re-derived calls from the multiplex PCR reads in MiXCR, one entry per CDR3 protein. Here the sample spans approximately 590,000 distinct CDR3 sequences, more than 45% being singletons. The receptor's source is a woman aged 18-29 years with Graves' hyperthyroidism. The chain recombines TRBV24-1 with TRBJ2-5, with 7 bases matching TRBD1. Material: peripheral blood or thyroid tissue (not recorded which). CDR3 nucleotides: TGTGCCACAAAAGGGGGCAAAGAGACCCAGTACTTC. Encoded protein: CATKGGKETQYF.